Sequencing of this T cell receptor beta chain was carried out in a study of blood T cells in healthy people across ages. Study-level points and caveats: In long-lived donors, naive CD4+ cell counts and diversity exceeded those of aged donors. Estimates of total diversity, which came from one million sequenced T cells, were considered to be underestimates.

In its sample, this clonotype was seen many times. Its antigen is unidentified. A J-beta primer mix and a sample-barcoded 5' primer were used in a second PCR of roughly 6 to 11 cycles. MiXCR, run by TCRdb on the 5' RACE reads, gives a single entry per CDR3 protein. The sample lists about 560,000 distinct CDR3 sequences; over 25% were seen once. Total RNA was extracted at no less than 5.5 micrograms per sample. Germline CDR1 is SEHNR and CDR2 is FQNEAQ (reference sequence). CDR3 length: 13 amino acids. Trimming removed 5 bases from V and 5 bases from J; junction bases left unmatched: 4. This same sample was also part of a study on T cells of mothers and their children.

V gene TRBV7-9 combines with J gene TRBJ1-1; 8 bases agree with TRBD1. The receptor's source is a boy aged 2 to 10 in good health. The sample comprised blood. In DNA form, the CDR3 reads TGTGCCAGCAGCCCAGGACAGGGTACTGAAGCTTTCTTT. Translating it yields CASSPGQGTEAFF.